This is a list of T cell receptor beta chains from one sample in a study of cytomegalovirus exposure and HLA in healthy donors. Produced via immunoSEQ multiplex PCR; TCRdb's table is partial and in-frame only. Of tens of thousands of clones listed, just over 90% are singletons. The material sequenced was PBMCs. The origin of the receptors is a woman under 30 in good health and CMV-seronegative. CDR3s include the opening cysteine and the closing phenylalanine or tryptophan. The order of the fields is J gene, V gene, clone size, D gene, CDR3 protein, CDR3 DNA. The D gene is left open where the match is weak. The listing skips clone size in some rows; elsewhere it reads once, few, many or a size class.

>TRBJ1-2|TRBV4-1|-|-
CASSQDAPPAGYGYTF
TGCGCCAGCAGCCAAGATGCGCCCCCGGCGGGCTATGGCTACACCTTC
>TRBJ2-5|TRBV11-3|-|-
CASSQQETQYF
TGTGCCAGCAGCCAACAAGAGACCCAGTACTTC
>TRBJ2-7|TRBV9|once|TRBD1
CASSATGTGSEQYF
TGTGCCAGCAGCGCAACCGGGACAGGCTCCGAGCAGTACTTC
>TRBJ1-3|TRBV29-1|-|TRBD1
CSVQTGGAGNTIYF
TGCAGCGTCCAGACAGGGGGGGCTGGAAACACCATATATTTT
>TRBJ1-2|TRBV11-2|once|-
CASSRTTANYGYTF
TGTGCCAGCAGCCGAACGACAGCTAACTATGGCTACACCTTC
>TRBJ2-4|TRBV7-9|-|-
CASSARAGTGLSIQYF
TGTGCCAGCAGTGCGAGGGCCGGGACGGGACTGAGCATTCAGTACTTC
>TRBJ2-4|TRBV6-4|-|-
CASSDSAVGAQVAKNIQYF
TGTGCCAGCAGTGACTCGGCCGTGGGGGCTCAAGTAGCCAAAAACATTCAGTACTTC
>TRBJ1-3|TRBV5-4|-|TRBD1
CASSLDGTGVGDTIYF
TGTGCCAGCAGCTTGGATGGGACAGGGGTCGGCGACACCATATATTTT
>TRBJ1-1|TRBV20-1|-|-
CSARNKAFF
TGCAGTGCTAGAAATAAAGCTTTCTTT
>TRBJ1-2|TRBV27|once|TRBD1
CASSHRGADYGYTF
TGTGCCAGCAGTCACAGGGGAGCGGACTATGGCTACACCTTC
>TRBJ1-1|TRBV19|-|-
CASSMGGTEAFF
TGTGCCAGTAGTATGGGGGGCACTGAAGCTTTCTTT
>TRBJ2-1|TRBV5-6|-|-
CASSGGQIGYNEQFF
TGTGCCAGCAGCGGAGGACAGATTGGGTACAATGAGCAGTTCTTC
>TRBJ1-2|TRBV25-1|-|TRBD1
CASSSGQGKYGYTF
TGTGCCAGCAGCTCCGGACAGGGGAAATATGGCTACACCTTC
>TRBJ2-3|TRBV5-1|-|-
CASSLVQGSGTDTQYF
TGCGCCAGCAGCTTGGTTCAGGGGTCGGGCACAGATACGCAGTATTTT
>TRBJ1-1|TRBV19|-|TRBD1
CASSISRQGSLRTEAFF
TGTGCCAGTAGTATTTCGAGACAGGGGTCGTTGCGGACTGAAGCTTTCTTT
>TRBJ1-2|TRBV18|-|-
CASSPLGATTTGGYTF
TGTGCCAGCTCCCCTTTGGGGGCAACGACAACCGGGGGCTACACCTTC
>TRBJ2-1|TRBV7-6|once|-
CASSLDLSSSYNEQFF
TGTGCCAGCAGCTTAGACCTGTCTAGCTCCTACAATGAGCAGTTCTTC
>TRBJ2-6|TRBV5-6|-|-
CASSLYRDTSGANVLTF
TGTGCCAGCAGCTTGTACAGGGATACTTCTGGGGCCAACGTCCTGACTTTC
>TRBJ2-7|TRBV9|-|TRBD1
CASSGTGGDEQYF
TGTGCCAGCAGCGGAACAGGGGGCGACGAGCAGTACTTC
>TRBJ2-5|TRBV19|-|TRBD2
CASSSKTLAGVIETQYF
TGTGCCAGTAGTTCCAAAACCCTGGCGGGAGTAATAGAGACCCAGTACTTC
>TRBJ1-2|TRBV5-1|-|-
CASSEGHRTNYGYTF
TGCGCCAGCAGCGAGGGACACCGAACTAACTATGGCTACACCTTC
>TRBJ2-1|TRBV15|few|TRBD1
CATSRGGTAYNEQFF
TGTGCCACCAGCAGAGGGGGGACAGCATACAATGAGCAGTTCTTC
>TRBJ2-3|TRBV27|-|TRBD2
CASSLAEPGDTQYF
TGTGCCAGCAGTCTAGCGGAACCCGGGGATACGCAGTATTTT
>TRBJ2-1|TRBV18|-|-
CASSPARGANEQFF
TGTGCCAGCTCACCAGCCAGGGGAGCCAATGAGCAGTTCTTC
>TRBJ1-1|TRBV14|-|TRBD1
CASSSGGRAFF
TGTGCCAGCAGCTCAGGGGGTCGAGCTTTCTTT
>TRBJ2-2|TRBV28|-|TRBD2
CASTSGRTGELFF
TGTGCCAGCACTAGCGGGAGAACCGGGGAGCTGTTTTTT
>TRBJ2-3|TRBV4-2|-|TRBD2
CASSPTLGTSGGDTQYF
TGTGCCAGCAGCCCGACTCTCGGGACTAGCGGGGGAGATACGCAGTATTTT
>TRBJ2-2|TRBV19|-|-
CASSNGRGTPGELFF
TGTGCCAGTAGTAACGGTAGGGGGACACCCGGGGAGCTGTTTTTT